These 26 T cell receptor beta chains share one sample of origin, sequenced in a study of identical twins. TCRdb itself ran the 5' RACE reads through MiXCR, one entry per CDR3 protein. The table shows over 600,000 distinct CDR3 sequences, with approximately 22% occurring only once. These data are also associated with another study on T cells expressing NK-cell markers.

Specimen: PBMCs. These TCRs come from a woman aged 18-29 years in good health.

This rearrangement joins TRBV10-3 to TRBJ2-2; either TRBD1 or TRBD2 may supply D (5 bases each). Germline V lookup: CDR1 ENHRY, CDR2 SYGVKD. This CDR3 is built from 15 residues. V gave up 0 bases and J gave up 6 bases, with 11 bases separating them. CDR3 DNA sequence: TGTGCCATCAGTGAGTCGAGAGGGGTCGCCGGGGAGCTGTTTTTT. Protein product: CAISESRGVAGELFF.

In its sample, this clonotype was seen many times. CDR3 sequence reads: CASSFGGTWVYEQYF. CDR3 in DNA: TGCGCCAGCAGCTTTGGCGGCACATGGGTCTACGAGCAGTACTTC. The genes are TRBV5-1 and TRBJ2-7; D is unclear. CDR1 is SGHRS, CDR2 YFSETQ, per germline. Trimming removed 2 bases at V and 3 bases at J, with 15 bases between. This CDR3 is 15 amino acids long.

This sequence joins TRBV12-3 or TRBV12-4 and TRBJ2-1; no clear D. V lost 0 bases, J lost 3 bases, and 12 bases lay in between. The CDR3 loop spans 16 amino acids. CDR3 sequence: CASSLAGPTHYNEQFF. CDR3 nucleotides: TGTGCCAGCAGTTTAGCCGGGCCTACCCACTACAATGAGCAGTTCTTC.

The chain has TRBV20-1 and TRBJ2-4, with 7 bases lining up with TRBD1. The CDR3 is 14 amino acids. With V trimmed by 2 bases and J by 4 bases, 5 bases remained unmatched. CDR1 is DFQATT and CDR2 is SNEGSKA in the germline V gene (reference sequence). The CDR3 spells CSARSDRAKNIQYF. CDR3 sequence (DNA): TGCAGTGCTAGAAGCGACAGGGCTAAAAACATTCAGTACTTC.

The genes are TRBV20-1 and TRBJ2-6, with D maybe TRBD2 (7 bases). Per the germline V gene, CDR1 is DFQATT and CDR2 is SNEGSKA (reference sequence). This CDR3 contains 16 residues. Trimming took 5 bases from V and 1 from J, leaving 15 bases between them. CDR3 sequence (DNA): TGCAGTGCTTCGGGGGGCATTCGGTCTGGGGCCAACGTCCTGACTTTC. The encoded protein is CSASGGIRSGANVLTF.

The table lists this clonotype with many counts. The chain employs TRBV5-6 and TRBJ2-1; D uncertain. The CDR3 has 16 residues. Germline V CDR1 and CDR2: SGHDT, YYEEEE. The V and J ends lost 0 bases and 0 bases respectively, with 10 bases between them. The CDR3 is CASSLGKGFSYNEQFF. The DNA of the CDR3 is TGTGCCAGCAGCTTGGGTAAAGGTTTCTCCTACAATGAGCAGTTCTTC.

This chain links TRBV6-1 with TRBJ2-5; D not certain. V lost 6 bases and J lost 0, with 11 bases in between. Germline values: CDR1 MNHNS, CDR2 SASEGT. The CDR3 runs 14 residues. CDR3 sequence reads: CASSRSGNQETQYF. The CDR3 DNA sequence: TGTGCCAGCAGCCGCTCCGGCAACCAAGAGACCCAGTACTTC.

This rearrangement joins TRBV12-3 or TRBV12-4 to TRBJ2-5; D might be TRBD1 or TRBD2, each matching 5 bases. This CDR3 is 14 amino acids long. Trimming removed 5 bases from V and 5 bases from J, with 15 bases in between. CDR3 sequence: CASSEVGGTETQYF. The DNA for the CDR3 is TGTGCCAGCAGTGAGGTTGGGGGTACGGAGACCCAGTACTTC.

The chain is built from TRBV5-1 and TRBJ2-5; D not certain. The V end lost 0 bases, the J end lost 0 bases, and 12 bases lay between the germline ends. Germline CDR1 and CDR2: SGHRS and YFSETQ. The CDR3 is made up of 16 amino acids. In DNA, the CDR3 is TGCGCCAGCAGCTTGGGTCATGCCGACAACCAAGAGACCCAGTACTTC. It is translated as CASSLGHADNQETQYF.

In its sample, this clonotype was seen a few times. The chain combines TRBV4-3 with TRBJ2-7; TRBD1 matches at 7 bases. V dropped 0 bases and J dropped 3; count of bases not matched to a gene: 8. The CDR3 is made up of 16 amino acids. Germline V gene lookup returns CDR1 LGHNA and CDR2 YSLEER. CDR3 DNA: TGCGCCAGCAGCCAAGAAACGGGACAGAAAGGCTACGAGCAGTACTTC. Protein: CASSQETGQKGYEQYF.

The J gene is TRBJ2-7, the V gene TRBV6-6, with D uncertain. Germline loops: CDR1 MNHNY, CDR2 SVGAGI (reference sequence). There are 12 residues in the CDR3. Trimming shortened V by 6 bases and J by 4 bases, and 10 bases separated the two germline ends. In DNA form, the CDR3 reads TGTGCCAGCAGCGTCGCTAGGTACGAGCAGTACTTC. Translated, it gives CASSVARYEQYF.

The rearrangement joins TRBV7-9 to TRBJ2-7; D uncertain. Trimming shortened V by 5 bases and J by 0 bases, and 14 bases separated the two germline ends. CDR3 length: 15 amino acids. The germline V gene encodes CDR1 SEHNR and CDR2 FQNEAQ (reference sequence). This CDR3 is CASSQGSSSSYEQYF. CDR3 bases: TGTGCCAGCAGCCAAGGGTCCTCGAGCTCCTACGAGCAGTACTTC.

This clonotype was found once. The chain carries TRBV20-1 and TRBJ1-1, with a weak D call TRBD1 (6 bases). Looked up from germline, CDR1 is DFQATT and CDR2 is SNEGSKA (reference sequence). V shed 0 bases and J shed 5 bases, with 22 bases lying between them. CDR3 length: 17 amino acids. The CDR3 nucleotides are TGCAGTGCTAGAGATCCTCGAGTAGGGCAGGGGCTTACTGAAGCTTTCTTT. It specifies CSARDPRVGQGLTEAFF.

This chain links TRBV5-1 with TRBJ2-2; D may be TRBD2 (5 bases). The V and J ends lost 0 bases and 6 bases respectively, with 9 bases between them. CDR3 length equals 14 residues. Germline values: CDR1 SGHRS, CDR2 YFSETQ. DNA of the CDR3: TGCGCCAGCAGCTTGGGAATGGGAGCCGGGGAGCTGTTTTTT. Translated: CASSLGMGAGELFF.

The V and J genes are TRBV6-4 and TRBJ2-3; D might be TRBD1 (6 bases). The CDR3 extends over 14 amino acids. Germline CDR1 is MRHNA and CDR2 is SNTAGT. V dropped 7 bases and J dropped 2 bases, with 13 bases sitting between them. This CDR3 is CASKRTESTDTQYF. The DNA for the CDR3 is TGTGCCAGCAAACGGACAGAATCCACAGATACGCAGTATTTT.

This clonotype has at least ten counts. The chain joins TRBV20-1 to TRBJ2-3; D uncertain. V was clipped by 0 bases and J by 4 bases, with 11 bases between them. The CDR3 totals 14 residues. Germline values: CDR1 DFQATT, CDR2 SNEGSKA (reference sequence). The CDR3 spells CSARDPRSADTQYF. In nucleotides, the CDR3 is TGCAGTGCTAGAGATCCTAGGAGCGCAGATACGCAGTATTTT.

This chain connects TRBV20-1 to TRBJ2-1; the match to TRBD2 covers 8 bases. Germline CDR1 and CDR2: DFQATT and SNEGSKA (reference sequence). The CDR3 runs to 13 residues. The ends lost 7 bases at V and 10 bases at J; junction bases unmatched: 12. The CDR3, as DNA: TGCAGTGGATCCGAGGGGAGACTAGCGGAGCAGTTCTTC. Translating it yields CSGSEGRLAEQFF.

This clonotype was picked up many times. The chain is built from TRBV20-1 and TRBJ2-1, with 9 bases aligning to TRBD2. Germline-derived CDR1 and CDR2 are DFQATT and SNEGSKA (reference sequence). This CDR3 spans 17 amino acids. J gave up 2 bases and V 1 base, and 9 bases lay outside the gene matches. CDR3 sequence: CSARVAGRGGPYNEQFF. Written as DNA, the CDR3 is TGCAGTGCTAGAGTGGCAGGGCGGGGGGGACCCTACAATGAGCAGTTCTTC.

The table lists this clonotype with a few counts. The V and J genes are TRBV28 and TRBJ1-6; no definite D call. There are 15 residues in the CDR3. With 1 base removed from V and 7 bases from J, the gap between germline ends came to 11 bases. CDR1 is MDHEN, CDR2 SYDVKM, per germline. The CDR3, as DNA: TGTGCCAGCAGTTTATTGGACGCCGGGAATTCACCCCTCCACTTT. Residues: CASSLLDAGNSPLHF.

The J gene is TRBJ2-5, the V gene TRBV7-9, with 8 nucleotides matching TRBD2. The CDR3 consists of 14 residues. The germline CDR1 and CDR2 sequences are SEHNR and FQNEAQ (reference sequence). V lost 1 base and J lost 4; bases outside the gene matches: 2. The CDR3 coding sequence is TGTGCCAGCAGCTTAGTCGGGGGGGTAGAGACCCAGTACTTC. Protein: CASSLVGGVETQYF.

V is TRBV20-1 and J is TRBJ1-1; the D gene is possibly TRBD1 (5 bases). V lost 3 bases and J 1 base, leaving 18 bases between the germline ends. CDR1 DFQATT and CDR2 SNEGSKA come from the germline V gene (reference sequence). The CDR3 runs to 16 residues. The CDR3 protein is CSASPLRGSSNTEAFF. The DNA of the CDR3 is TGCAGTGCTAGTCCCCTCCGGGGCTCCTCGAACACTGAAGCTTTCTTT.

The V call is TRBV27, the J call TRBJ2-5, with 14 nucleotides matching TRBD2. After removal of 5 bases from V and 5 bases from J, the junction contained 7 bases not matched to a gene. Germline V gene lookup returns CDR1 MNHEY and CDR2 SMNVEV (reference sequence). The CDR3 runs to 16 residues. This chain's CDR3 is CASSPTSGRAWETQYF. Written as DNA, the CDR3 is TGTGCCAGCAGTCCGACTAGCGGGAGGGCTTGGGAGACCCAGTACTTC.

This clonotype has a count of ten or more. The chain combines TRBV10-2 with TRBJ1-5, with a tentative D call TRBD1 (5 bases). Per germline, CDR1 WSHSY and CDR2 SAAADI. Between the trimmed V and J ends, which lost 6 bases and 0 bases, there was a span of 9 bases. This CDR3 has 14 residues. CDR3 sequence reads: CASRQANSNQPQHF. DNA for the CDR3: TGCGCCAGCAGACAGGCAAATAGCAATCAGCCCCAGCATTTT.

This clonotype occurred once. The chain employs TRBV20-1 and TRBJ2-5; TRBD2 is a possible D gene (6 bases). The CDR3 has 17 residues. Trimming shortened V by 2 bases and J by 5 bases, and 24 bases separated the two germline ends. From germline, CDR1 is DFQATT and CDR2 SNEGSKA (reference sequence). CDR3 sequence reads: CSARTELGGATGETQYF. The CDR3 DNA reads as TGCAGTGCTAGAACTGAATTGGGCGGGGCCACTGGGGAGACCCAGTACTTC.

This clonotype was observed a handful of times. This chain links TRBV20-1 with TRBJ1-5, with 8 nucleotides matching TRBD1. CDR3 length: 13 amino acids. Germline V gene data show CDR1 as DFQATT and CDR2 as SNEGSKA (reference sequence). V lost 6 bases to trimming and J lost 6 bases; unmatched junction nucleotides: 7. DNA for the CDR3: TGCAGTGCCGCACAGGGGGGAGGTCAGCCCCAGCATTTT. The encoded protein is CSAAQGGGQPQHF.

This clonotype was observed at least ten times. The rearrangement joins TRBV5-6 to TRBJ2-2, with a weak D call TRBD1 (5 bases). Trimming took off 3 bases at V and 5 bases at J, with 14 bases between the two ends. The CDR3 totals 15 residues. The germline CDR1 and CDR2 sequences are SGHDT and YYEEEE. CDR3 sequence: CASSWGWGGTGELFF. CDR3 nucleotides: TGTGCCAGCAGCTGGGGCTGGGGCGGAACCGGGGAGCTGTTTTTT.